The next 14 T cell receptor beta chains were all read from a single sample in a study of T cells after yellow fever vaccination. TCRdb re-called the 5' RACE reads through MiXCR, storing one row per CDR3 protein. The repertoire holds under 600,000 distinct CDR3 sequences, with roughly 12% as singletons. The sequenced sample was PBMCs, obtained on the day of the yellow fever booster vaccination. These receptors were taken from a man aged 25 to 40 who received the YFV17D yellow fever vaccine.

In this sample, this clonotype turned up many times. The chain carries TRBV12-3 or TRBV12-4 and TRBJ2-7; tentative D call: TRBD2 (6 bases). The CDR3 is made up of 13 amino acids. Trimming removed 5 bases from V and 13 bases from J, with 21 bases in between. The chain's CDR3 is CASSLSIGGSQYF. CDR3 nucleotide sequence: TGTGCCAGCAGTCTTTCCATCGGGGGATCCCAATACTTC.

Only a few counts were recorded for this clonotype. V usage is TRBV5-1 and J usage is TRBJ2-3; D may be TRBD2 (6 bases). CDR1 and CDR2 from the germline V gene are SGHRS and YFSETQ. V dropped 3 bases and J dropped 1 base, with 12 bases sitting between them. There are 15 residues in the CDR3. CDR3 bases: TGCGCCAGCAGCTGGAGGGAGCGGGGCACAGATACGCAGTATTTT. The encoded protein is CASSWRERGTDTQYF.

The chain combines TRBV18 with TRBJ2-7; 8 nucleotides align to TRBD2. This CDR3 is built from 15 residues. Germline lookup yields CDR1 KGHSH and CDR2 LQKENI. V lost 3 bases to trimming and J lost 4 bases; unmatched junction nucleotides: 8. The DNA for the CDR3 is TGTGCCAGCTCACCGCCCAGCGGGGGAATTTACGAGCAGTACTTC. It encodes CASSPPSGGIYEQYF.

The table lists this clonotype with a few counts. The chain couples TRBV28 to TRBJ2-7, with D perhaps TRBD1 or TRBD2 (5 bases each). The V end was cut by 1 base, the J end by 2 bases, with 12 bases between. Germline assignment: CDR1 MDHEN and CDR2 SYDVKM. The CDR3 runs to 15 residues. CDR3 nucleotide sequence: TGTGCCAGCAGTTTATCTGGGACGGCAGCCTACGAGCAGTACTTC. Translation gives CASSLSGTAAYEQYF.

This clonotype has just a few counts. The chain joins TRBV27 to TRBJ2-3; D is uncertain. Germline V CDR1 and CDR2: MNHEY, SMNVEV (reference sequence). The length of the CDR3 is 14 residues. V shed 5 bases and J shed 4 bases, with 13 bases lying between them. CDR3 sequence (DNA): TGTGCCAGCAGTCCCCCCGTTAGTCCAGATACGCAGTATTTT. Translated: CASSPPVSPDTQYF.

CDR3 loop: CASSLEGAANTGELFF. CDR3 nucleotide sequence: TGTGCCAGCAGCTTGGAGGGGGCCGCGAACACCGGGGAGCTGTTTTTT. This chain joins TRBV5-5 and TRBJ2-2; 7 bases are shared with TRBD1. The CDR3 loop spans 16 amino acids. Germline V CDR1 and CDR2: SGHKS, YYEKEE (reference sequence). The junction had 2 bases not matched to a gene; V was cut back by 0 bases and J by 0 bases.

The rearrangement uses TRBV29-1 and TRBJ1-5; TRBD1 matches 8 bases. V shed 6 bases, J shed 5 bases, and the junction held 6 bases outside the gene matches. The CDR3 totals 13 residues. Germline V lookup: CDR1 SQVTM, CDR2 ANQGSEA. Here the CDR3 reads CSVQGGKDQPQHF. The CDR3 coding sequence is TGCAGCGTACAGGGGGGTAAAGATCAGCCCCAGCATTTT.

This clonotype was found many times. J is TRBJ1-2 and V is TRBV20-1; no clear D. Germline V gives CDR1 DFQATT, CDR2 SNEGSKA (reference sequence). The CDR3 is made up of 15 amino acids. V dropped 0 bases and J dropped 2 bases, with 13 bases sitting between them. CDR3 nucleotides: TGCAGTGCTAGAGATCGGTGGAACGAAAACTATGGCTACACCTTC. Residues: CSARDRWNENYGYTF.

This clonotype was counted many times. This chain uses TRBV7-2 with TRBJ2-3; D remains unclear. From germline, CDR1 is SGHTA and CDR2 FQGNSA. The CDR3 runs to 13 residues. V dropped 11 bases and J dropped 0 bases, with 12 bases sitting between them. The CDR3: CAASSRSTDTQYF. CDR3 DNA sequence: TGTGCCGCCTCAAGCAGGAGCACAGATACGCAGTATTTT. Complete variable domain (other parts from reference TRBV7-2 and TRBJ2-3): GAGVSQSPSNKVTEKGKDVELRCDPISGHTALYWYRQSLGQGLEFLIYFQGNSAPDKSGLPSDRFSAERTGGSVSTLTIQRTQQEDSAVYLCAASSRSTDTQYFGPGTRLTVL.

The V and J genes are TRBV6-1 and TRBJ2-2, with TRBD2 matching 7 bases. Trimming cost V 6 bases and J 8 bases; bases outside gene matches: 12. CDR3 size: 15 residues. The germline CDR1 and CDR2 sequences are MNHNS and SASEGT. CDR3: CASSQEGGSAGELFF. CDR3 coding DNA: TGTGCCAGCAGCCAGGAGGGCGGGAGCGCAGGGGAGCTGTTTTTT.

The chain joins TRBV29-1 to TRBJ1-2; D is ambiguous. The germline V and J ends were trimmed by 4 bases and 7 bases, with 4 bases remaining between them. CDR3 length equals 9 residues. Germline values: CDR1 SQVTM, CDR2 ANQGSEA. CDR3 in amino acids: CSVGSGYTF. The CDR3 DNA is TGCAGCGTTGGGTCTGGCTACACCTTC.

V gene TRBV20-1 combines with J gene TRBJ2-3, with 9 bases identical to TRBD2. The ends lost 1 base at V and 4 bases at J; junction bases unmatched: 3. The V gene's germline CDR1 is DFQATT and CDR2 SNEGSKA (reference sequence). The CDR3 is 14 residues long. The CDR3 DNA follows: TGCAGTGCTAGAGTTGCGGGAGGGGCAGATACGCAGTATTTT. This translates into CSARVAGGADTQYF.

A word on this clonotype: Mismatch with germline at one junction end may stem from a read error. V gene TRBV5-1 combines with J gene TRBJ1-1; maybe TRBD1 (5 bases). The CDR3 runs 12 residues. CDR1 is SGHRS, CDR2 YFSETQ, per germline. DNA for the CDR3: TGCGCCAGCAGCTGGGGGTTGTCTGAAGCTTACTTT. This gives the protein CASSWGLSEAYF.

This clonotype was picked up a small number of times. This chain connects TRBV4-3 to TRBJ2-2; no clear D gene. The CDR3 loop spans 15 amino acids. Germline V gene data show CDR1 as LGHNA and CDR2 as YSLEER. Deletions cut 0 bases from V and 5 bases from J, with 10 bases between. CDR3 amino acids: CASSQEPSGTGELFF. CDR3 DNA: TGCGCCAGCAGCCAAGAACCCTCCGGGACCGGGGAGCTGTTTTTT.